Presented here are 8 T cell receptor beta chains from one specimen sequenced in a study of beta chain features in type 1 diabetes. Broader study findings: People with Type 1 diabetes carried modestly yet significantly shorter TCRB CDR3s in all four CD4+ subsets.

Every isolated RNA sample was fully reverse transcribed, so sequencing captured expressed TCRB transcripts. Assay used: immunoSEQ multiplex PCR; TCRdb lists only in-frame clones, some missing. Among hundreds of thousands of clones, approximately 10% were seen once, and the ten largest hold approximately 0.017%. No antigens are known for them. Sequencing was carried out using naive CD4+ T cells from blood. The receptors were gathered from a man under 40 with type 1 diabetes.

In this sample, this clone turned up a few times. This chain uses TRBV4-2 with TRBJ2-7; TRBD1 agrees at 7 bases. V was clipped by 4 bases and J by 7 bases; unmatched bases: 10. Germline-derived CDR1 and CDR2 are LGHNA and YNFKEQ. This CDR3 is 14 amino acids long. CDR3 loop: CASSPQTGLREQYF. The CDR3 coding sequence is TGTGCCAGCAGCCCCCAGACAGGGTTGAGGGAGCAGTACTTC.

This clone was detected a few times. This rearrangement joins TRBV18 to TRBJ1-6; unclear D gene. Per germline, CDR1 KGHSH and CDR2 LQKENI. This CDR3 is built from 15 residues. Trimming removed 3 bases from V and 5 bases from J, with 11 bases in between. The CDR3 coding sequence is TGTGCCAGCTCACCTCGGGAGGGTCATAATTCACCCCTCCACTTT. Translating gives CASSPREGHNSPLHF.

The CDR3 region has the DNA TGTGCCAGTAGTAAGGACACGAATTCACCCCTCCACTTT. Its translation: CASSKDTNSPLHF. The chain is built from TRBV19 and TRBJ1-6; a weak D match, TRBD1 (5 bases). V lost 4 bases to trimming and J lost 7 bases, with 8 bases between them. The CDR3 spans 13 residues. The germline V gene has CDR1 LNHDA and CDR2 SQIVND (reference sequence).

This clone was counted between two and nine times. The CDR3 DNA reads as TGCGCCAGCAGTCACCTCAAAGCGGGGGGCTCCGGGGAGCTGTTTTTT. Protein product: CASSHLKAGGSGELFF. The chain couples TRBV4-1 to TRBJ2-2; 9 bases agree with TRBD2. The CDR3 is made up of 16 amino acids. Germline V CDR1 and CDR2: MGHRA, YSYEKL. J was trimmed by 6 bases and V by 6 bases; bases with no gene match: 11.

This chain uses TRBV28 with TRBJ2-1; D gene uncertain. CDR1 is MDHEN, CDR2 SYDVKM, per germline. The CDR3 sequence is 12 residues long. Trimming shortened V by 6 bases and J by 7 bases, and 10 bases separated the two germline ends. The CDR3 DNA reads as TGTGCCAGCAGACCGGGTTGGAATGAGCAGTTCTTC. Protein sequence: CASRPGWNEQFF.

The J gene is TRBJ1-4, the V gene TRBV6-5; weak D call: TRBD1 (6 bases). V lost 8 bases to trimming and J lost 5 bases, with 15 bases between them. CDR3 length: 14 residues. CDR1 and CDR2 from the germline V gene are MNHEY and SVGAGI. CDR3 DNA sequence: TGTGCCAGCCGAGGGGGGGCAGCGAATGAAAAACTGTTTTTT. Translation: CASRGGAANEKLFF.

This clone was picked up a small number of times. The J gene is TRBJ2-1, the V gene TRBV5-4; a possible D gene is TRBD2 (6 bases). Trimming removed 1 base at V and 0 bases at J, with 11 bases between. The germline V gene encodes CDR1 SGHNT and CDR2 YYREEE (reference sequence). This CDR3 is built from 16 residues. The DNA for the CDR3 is TGTGCCAGCAGCTTGTCCGCGGGGACCTCCTACAATGAGCAGTTCTTC. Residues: CASSLSAGTSYNEQFF.

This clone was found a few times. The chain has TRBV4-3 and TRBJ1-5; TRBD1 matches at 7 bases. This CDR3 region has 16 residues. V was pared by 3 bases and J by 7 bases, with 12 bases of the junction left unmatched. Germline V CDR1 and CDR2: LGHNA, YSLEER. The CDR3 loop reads CASSQATGRGNQPQHF. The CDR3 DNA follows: TGCGCCAGCAGCCAGGCGACAGGGAGAGGGAACCAGCCCCAGCATTTT.